This TCR beta chain emerged from a study of shared T cell receptors in the human thymus. Assay: immunoSEQ multiplex PCR; the TCRdb copy retains only in-frame clones and omits some. The profile shows hundreds of thousands of clones, around 87% of them singletons. This sample also belongs to another study, concerning human thymus T cells. As that study records: Among the donors, all were healthy Finnish infants having corrective surgery for congenital heart defects. The source of the thymus tissue was resections taken during corrective heart surgery. What appeared biased in thymic and blood repertoires was the usage of V and J genes. Related research reported highly overlapping thymic repertoires among unrelated individuals.

Specimen: thymocytes. The sequence was obtained from a boy less than two years old with a congenital heart defect.

CDR3 DNA sequence: TGCGCCAGCAGCTTGGATTGGACAGGCACCATTGGCTACACCTTC. It codes for CASSLDWTGTIGYTF. V usage is TRBV5-1 and J usage is TRBJ1-2; TRBD1 matches at 7 bases. CDR1 SGHRS and CDR2 YFSETQ come from the germline V gene. Germline trimming cut 0 bases from V and 7 bases from J; bases unmatched to any gene: 9. CDR3 size: 15 residues.